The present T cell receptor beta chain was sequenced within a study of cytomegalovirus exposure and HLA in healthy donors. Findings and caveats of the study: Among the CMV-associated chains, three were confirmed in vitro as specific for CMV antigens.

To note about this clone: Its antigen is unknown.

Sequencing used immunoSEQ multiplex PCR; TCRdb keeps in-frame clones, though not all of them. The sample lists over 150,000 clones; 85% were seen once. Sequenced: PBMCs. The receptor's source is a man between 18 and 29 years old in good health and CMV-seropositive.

CDR3 in amino acids: CASTGRQGENYEQFF. In DNA, the CDR3 is TGTGCCAGCACCGGGAGACAGGGGGAGAATTATGAGCAGTTCTTC. This sequence joins TRBV7-9 and TRBJ2-1; 9 nucleotides agree with TRBD1. The trim removed 7 bases at V and 8 bases at J, leaving 12 bases unmatched. CDR3 length equals 15 residues. Per the germline V gene, CDR1 is SEHNR and CDR2 is FQNEAQ (reference sequence).